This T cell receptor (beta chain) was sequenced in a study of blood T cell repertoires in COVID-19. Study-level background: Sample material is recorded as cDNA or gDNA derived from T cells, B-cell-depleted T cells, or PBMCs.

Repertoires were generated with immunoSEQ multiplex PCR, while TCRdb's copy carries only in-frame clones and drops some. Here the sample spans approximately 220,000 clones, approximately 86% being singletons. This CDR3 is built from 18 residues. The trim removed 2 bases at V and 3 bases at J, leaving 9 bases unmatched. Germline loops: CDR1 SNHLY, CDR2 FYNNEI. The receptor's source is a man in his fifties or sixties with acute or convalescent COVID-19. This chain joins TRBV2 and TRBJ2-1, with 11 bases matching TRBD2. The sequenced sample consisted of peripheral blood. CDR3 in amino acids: CASSETASGGTRYNEQFF. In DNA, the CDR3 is TGTGCCAGCAGTGAAACTGCTAGCGGGGGGACACGCTACAATGAGCAGTTCTTC.